This TCR beta chain was sequenced during a study of shared clonotypes between healthy human individuals. Findings of the study overall: Few donors limited the genetic and exposure-history diversity represented. Compared with memory subsets, naive subsets generally had larger estimated richness. Clonotypes shared by all four donors outscored non-shared clonotypes in generation probability.

As regards this clone: Its specificity is not known.

V lost 5 bases and J lost 3, with 16 bases in between. The CDR3 loop spans 15 amino acids. The V gene's germline CDR1 is MNHEY and CDR2 SMNVEV (reference sequence). This table comes from immunoSEQ multiplex PCR, and its TCRdb copy is limited to in-frame clones, with some not included. This table holds more than 2 million clones, 85% to 95% found once. The TCR was taken from a man aged 18 to 30 in good health. The sample taken for sequencing was naive CD4+ T cells sorted from blood. The subset: CD45RA+ positively selected. The V call is TRBV27, the J call TRBJ1-2; D is undetermined. The CDR3 DNA is TGTGCCAGCAGTCCCCCGGGTTTGAGCGACTATGGCTACACCTTC. Its protein product is CASSPPGLSDYGYTF.